The sample holds many counts of the clone carrying this T cell receptor beta chain. Patients affected by ophthalmopathy presented a Clinical Activity Score of at least 3, a NOSPECS grade of at least 4, and disease duration below 3 months. Using over 8.5 ml of fresh peripheral blood, PBMCs were prepared. CDR3 length equals 18 residues. V shed 0 bases, J shed 6 bases, and the junction held 13 bases outside the gene matches. The germline V gene has CDR1 KGHSH and CDR2 LQKENI. This sample is part of a study of T cells in Graves' hyperthyroidism and ophthalmopathy. RNA transcripts provided the source from which TCR beta CDR3 regions were amplified. A set of HTBI primers served as the primers for a first-round RT-PCR of the TCR CDR3. MiXCR was run by TCRdb on the multiplex PCR reads, yielding one entry per CDR3 protein. The sample yields about 400,000 distinct CDR3 sequences, around 15% seen once.

The sequence was collected from a man between 50 and 59 years old with Graves' ophthalmopathy. This chain joins TRBV18 and TRBJ2-3; 9 nucleotides align to TRBD1. The sequenced sample consisted of blood. CDR3 coding DNA: TGTGCCAGCTCACCACCGGTGACAAGGACAGGGGCATGGGATACGCAGTATTTT. It codes for CASSPPVTRTGAWDTQYF.